Presented here are 9 T cell receptor beta chains from one specimen sequenced in a study of PD-1 blockade in classical Hodgkin lymphoma. Assay used: immunoSEQ multiplex PCR; TCRdb lists only in-frame clones, some missing. Here the sample spans tens of thousands of clones, over 70% being singletons. Every single patient, without exception, relapsed after autologous stem cell transplantation, and brentuximab vedotin exposure varied. The sample consisted of peripheral blood mononuclear cells (PBMCs), taken at baseline. Receptors originate from a human donor with classical Hodgkin lymphoma.

This clone was picked up a small number of times. The chain couples TRBV19 to TRBJ1-4, with TRBD1 identical over 8 bases. The CDR3 has 16 amino acids. CDR1 is LNHDA, CDR2 SQIVND, per germline (reference sequence). The V and J ends lost 5 bases and 2 bases, in that order; junction bases with no gene match: 7. DNA for the CDR3: TGTGCCAGTAGTGACTCAGGGGGCGCGACTAATGAAAAACTGTTTTTT. Translated, it gives CASSDSGGATNEKLFF.

This clone has only a few counts. This chain links TRBV5-1 with TRBJ2-7; possibly TRBD1 or TRBD2 for D (5 bases each). This CDR3 comprises 15 residues. Germline values: CDR1 SGHRS, CDR2 YFSETQ. Trimming took 4 bases from V and 0 from J, leaving 14 bases between them. CDR3 in amino acids: CASSRDPGRSYEQYF. CDR3 sequence (DNA): TGCGCCAGCAGCCGGGACCCGGGGCGCTCCTACGAGCAGTACTTC. Full variable domain (rest looked up from reference TRBV5-1 and TRBJ2-7): KAGVTQTPRYLIKTRGQQVTLSCSPISGHRSVSWYQQTPGQGLQFLFEYFSETQRNKGNFPGRFSGRQFSNSRSEMNVSTLELGDSALYLCASSRDPGRSYEQYFGPGTRLTVT.

This clone has a handful of counts. The chain is built from TRBV7-6 and TRBJ2-7; D is possibly TRBD2 (5 bases). The CDR3 has 12 amino acids. V lost 1 base, J lost 6 bases, and 7 bases lay in between. The germline V gene has CDR1 SGHVS and CDR2 FNYEAQ. The CDR3 region has the DNA TGTGCCAGCAGCTTAGGCGGAGGCGAGCAGTACTTC. Translated: CASSLGGGEQYF.

The rearrangement links TRBV19 to TRBJ1-2; D perhaps matches TRBD1 (5 bases). The CDR3 sequence is 15 residues long. Trimming cost V 8 bases and J 4 bases, with 20 bases left between them. Germline V lookup: CDR1 LNHDA, CDR2 SQIVND (reference sequence). In DNA form, the CDR3 reads TGTGCCAGTGGGGGGAGTCGGGGAGGGATCTATGGCTACACCTTC. Amino acids: CASGGSRGGIYGYTF.

The chain uses TRBV18 and TRBJ1-2, with D perhaps matching TRBD1 (5 bases). CDR1 is KGHSH, CDR2 LQKENI, per germline. Trimming pared 6 bases from V and 5 bases from J, leaving 13 bases between. This CDR3 is 13 amino acids long. The CDR3 is CASSQGTGYGYTF. The CDR3 coding sequence is TGTGCCAGCTCCCAAGGGACGGGTTATGGCTACACCTTC.

A few counts support this clone. V is TRBV9 and J is TRBJ2-6, with D possibly TRBD1 on 5 matching bases. Trimming removed 0 bases at V and 11 bases at J, with 12 bases between. Per the germline V gene, CDR1 is SGDLS and CDR2 is YYNGEE. CDR3 length: 14 residues. The CDR3 nucleotides read TGTGCCAGCAGCGTAGGCCTAAGGGGCGACGTCCTGACTTTC. It is translated as CASSVGLRGDVLTF.

The V gene is TRBV7-8, the J gene TRBJ1-2; 12 nucleotides line up with TRBD1. CDR1 and CDR2 (germline): SGHVS, FQNEAQ. V shed 8 bases, J shed 8 bases, and the junction held 18 bases outside the gene matches. The CDR3 covers 17 residues. In DNA form, the CDR3 reads TGTGCCAGCGGCCCACCACCCGGGACAGGGGGCATAGGGGGCTACACCTTC. It translates to CASGPPPGTGGIGGYTF.

The CDR3 here is CASSGGQGAGNTIYF. The DNA for the CDR3 is TGTGCCAGTAGCGGAGGACAGGGAGCTGGAAACACCATATATTTT. The rearrangement uses TRBV19 and TRBJ1-3, with 8 positions matching TRBD1. Germline V gene lookup returns CDR1 LNHDA and CDR2 SQIVND (reference sequence). The V and J ends lost 6 bases and 2 bases, in that order; junction bases with no gene match: 6. The CDR3 is 15 amino acids.

This chain joins TRBV5-1 and TRBJ1-2, with D perhaps TRBD1 (5 bases). The germline V and J ends were trimmed by 4 bases and 8 bases, with 15 bases remaining between them. Germline assignment: CDR1 SGHRS and CDR2 YFSETQ. The CDR3 is made up of 13 amino acids. CDR3 coding DNA: TGCGCCAGCAGCGAAGGACATACCCTCGGCTACACCTTC. This sequence encodes CASSEGHTLGYTF.